A single sample gave rise to the 21 T cell receptor beta chains below, sequenced in a study of T cell responses to AZD1222 COVID-19 vaccine. The table came from immunoSEQ multiplex PCR; TCRdb's copy has only in-frame clones and leaves some out. The data hold over 85,000 clones, with 85% to 95% observed a single time. The starting material was peripheral blood, obtained 28 days after the second AZD1222 dose. The origin of the receptors is an adult who received the AZD1222 COVID-19 vaccine.

The chain combines TRBV11-2 with TRBJ2-7; 13 nucleotides agree with TRBD2. CDR1 is SGHAT, CDR2 FQNNGV, per germline. The CDR3 extends over 18 amino acids. J lost 0 bases, V lost 3 bases, and 8 bases had no gene match. In DNA, the CDR3 is TGTGCCAGCAGCTTGACTAGCGGGAGGTTAAGGTTCTCCTACGAGCAGTACTTC. The encoded protein is CASSLTSGRLRFSYEQYF.

The chain links TRBV5-4 to TRBJ2-1; D unresolved. Germline-derived CDR1 and CDR2 are SGHNT and YYREEE (reference sequence). The CDR3 is 16 amino acids. V shed 5 bases and J shed 2 bases, with 17 bases lying between them. CDR3 DNA: TGTGCCAGCAGTCCCGGTGGAAATAACCCCTACAATGAGCAGTTCTTC. The encoded protein is CASSPGGNNPYNEQFF.

V usage is TRBV28 and J usage is TRBJ2-1, with D possibly matching TRBD2 (6 bases). CDR1 and CDR2 from the germline V gene are MDHEN and SYDVKM. CDR3 length equals 14 residues. Trimming took off 7 bases at V and 3 bases at J, with 13 bases between the two ends. Here the CDR3 reads CASTPGTYYNEQFF. The CDR3, as DNA: TGTGCCAGCACCCCCGGGACTTACTACAATGAGCAGTTCTTC.

The chain has TRBV11-3 and TRBJ2-3; D is unclear. Germline CDR1 SGHNT, CDR2 YENEEA. Trimming shortened V by 5 bases and J by 5 bases, and 11 bases separated the two germline ends. This CDR3 has 13 amino acids. The CDR3 loop reads CASSQEIRDTQYF. In DNA, the CDR3 is TGTGCCAGCAGCCAGGAAATCAGAGATACGCAGTATTTT.

The J gene is TRBJ1-4, the V gene TRBV11-2; 9 positions agree with TRBD1. Germline loops: CDR1 SGHAT, CDR2 FQNNGV. CDR3 size: 16 residues. V was pared by 3 bases and J by 7 bases, with 9 bases of the junction left unmatched. CDR3 region: CASSFSLQGAREKLFF. CDR3 DNA: TGTGCCAGCAGCTTCTCTCTACAGGGGGCACGTGAAAAACTGTTTTTT.

The chain has TRBV28 and TRBJ1-1; D not certain. Trimming left V 10 bases short and J 1 base short, with 16 bases between. The CDR3 is 14 residues long. The V gene's germline CDR1 is MDHEN and CDR2 SYDVKM. The CDR3 loop reads CATSSPGRNTEAFF. The CDR3 DNA reads as TGTGCCACCTCCTCCCCCGGGCGGAACACTGAAGCTTTCTTT.

This chain links TRBV11-2 with TRBJ2-7; weak D call: TRBD2 (7 bases). The germline V gene has CDR1 SGHAT and CDR2 FQNNGV. This CDR3 has 15 amino acids. V lost 5 bases to trimming and J lost 2 bases, with 16 bases between them. The CDR3 here is CASSVGGGQTYEQYF. CDR3 nucleotide sequence: TGTGCCAGCAGCGTAGGGGGGGGACAAACCTACGAGCAGTACTTC. The full variable domain, completed using reference TRBV11-2 and TRBJ2-7, is EAGVAQSPRYKIIEKRQSVAFWCNPISGHATLYWYQQILGQGPKLLIQFQNNGVVDDSQLPKDRFSAERLKGVDSTLKIQPAKLEDSAVYLCASSVGGGQTYEQYFGPGTRLTVT.

The V call is TRBV7-9, the J call TRBJ2-2; a possible D gene is TRBD1 (6 bases). Germline CDR1 is SEHNR and CDR2 is FQNEAQ (reference sequence). V was pared by 5 bases and J by 4 bases, with 20 bases between. The CDR3 covers 17 residues. CDR3 nucleotides: TGTGCCAGCAGCCCCAGGGGAGACAGCGTATCCACCGGGGAGCTGTTTTTT. It encodes CASSPRGDSVSTGELFF.

The chain employs TRBV15 and TRBJ1-4; D gene unclear. There are 14 residues in the CDR3. CDR1 and CDR2 from the germline V gene are LNHNV and YYDKDF (reference sequence). V lost 3 bases and J 8 bases, leaving 13 bases between the germline ends. In DNA form, the CDR3 reads TGTGCCACCAGCAGGGGGTCTCCCTTGGAAAAACTGTTTTTT. Its translation: CATSRGSPLEKLFF.

CDR3 in DNA: TGTGCCATCAGGGCGGGTGGTAGACACTATAATTCACCCCTCCACTTT. Residues: CAIRAGGRHYNSPLHF. The chain uses TRBV10-3 and TRBJ1-6; D remains unclear. The CDR3 has 16 amino acids. CDR1 ENHRY and CDR2 SYGVKD come from the germline V gene. The V gene lost 6 bases and the J gene lost 3 bases, with 15 bases spanning the gap.

The V gene is TRBV29-1, the J gene TRBJ1-6, with D perhaps TRBD1 (5 bases). The V and J ends lost 4 bases and 10 bases respectively, with 14 bases between them. The germline CDR1 and CDR2 sequences are SQVTM and ANQGSEA. This CDR3 is 13 amino acids long. CDR3 amino acids: CSVALGEGSPLHF. CDR3 DNA: TGCAGCGTTGCCCTGGGGGAAGGATCACCCCTCCACTTT.

The gene calls are TRBV19 and TRBJ1-5; perhaps TRBD1 as D (6 bases). Per the germline V gene, CDR1 is LNHDA and CDR2 is SQIVND (reference sequence). The CDR3 runs 14 residues. Trimming pared 3 bases from V and 4 bases from J, leaving 10 bases between. CDR3: CASSIRGGNQPQHF. The CDR3 DNA reads as TGTGCCAGTAGTATCAGGGGAGGGAATCAGCCCCAGCATTTT. Drawing the rest from reference TRBV19 and TRBJ1-5, the complete variable domain is DGGITQSPKYLFRKEGQNVTLSCEQNLNHDAMYWYRQDPGQGLRLIYYSQIVNDFQKGDIAEGYSVSREKKESFPLTVTSAQKNPTAFYLCASSIRGGNQPQHFGDGTRLSIL.

The chain is built from TRBV6-4 and TRBJ1-2; 12 bases agree with TRBD1. This CDR3 is built from 19 residues. The V gene end was trimmed by 8 bases and the J gene end by 4 bases; junction bases not matched to a gene: 20. Per the germline V gene, CDR1 is MRHNA and CDR2 is SNTAGT. The CDR3 loop reads CASAPEGGTGGVRGYGYTF. The CDR3 coding sequence is TGTGCCAGCGCCCCAGAGGGAGGGACAGGGGGCGTACGGGGCTATGGCTACACCTTC.

Concerning this clone: At the DNA level, this CDR3 is encoded by other sequences in the same sample as well. The V gene is TRBV18, the J gene TRBJ1-3, with no clear D. The CDR3 extends over 13 amino acids. CDR1 KGHSH and CDR2 LQKENI come from the germline V gene. Trimming left V 0 bases short and J 5 bases short, with 5 bases between. CDR3 region: CASSPPNRNTIYF. The CDR3 bases are TGTGCCAGCTCACCACCGAACAGAAACACCATATATTTT.

The gene calls are TRBV7-9 and TRBJ1-2; TRBD1 might be the D (5 bases). CDR3 length: 12 residues. The germline gives CDR1 SEHNR, CDR2 FQNEAQ (reference sequence). Trimming stripped 10 bases from V and 0 bases from J, with 9 bases between. CDR3 amino acids: CATGRANYGYTF. The CDR3 region has the DNA TGTGCCACAGGGAGAGCTAACTATGGCTACACCTTC.

This rearrangement joins TRBV10-3 to TRBJ1-1; D possibly corresponds to TRBD1 (6 bases). Germline lookup yields CDR1 ENHRY and CDR2 SYGVKD. There are 18 residues in the CDR3. V was pared by 8 bases and J by 3 bases, with 28 bases between. The CDR3: CAISTGTGSGQGHTEAFF. DNA for the CDR3: TGTGCCATCTCAACAGGGACTGGGTCTGGACAAGGACACACTGAAGCTTTCTTT.

The rearrangement uses TRBV12-5 and TRBJ2-7; 10 nucleotides line up with TRBD2. CDR1 and CDR2 from the germline V gene are LGHNT and FRNRAP. Trimming cost V 7 bases and J 0 bases; bases outside gene matches: 0. The CDR3 is 13 amino acids. The CDR3 loop reads CASEREGSYEQYF. The DNA of the CDR3 is TGTGCTAGTGAGCGGGAGGGCTCCTACGAGCAGTACTTC.

This rearrangement joins TRBV10-3 to TRBJ1-1, with D possibly being TRBD1 (5 bases). V lost 5 bases and J 8 bases, leaving 12 bases between the germline ends. The length of the CDR3 is 12 residues. Per the germline V gene, CDR1 is ENHRY and CDR2 is SYGVKD. The chain's CDR3 is CAISYTGGEAFF. The CDR3 DNA sequence: TGTGCCATCAGTTACACCGGGGGGGAAGCTTTCTTT.

The rearrangement joins TRBV7-6 to TRBJ1-2; D uncertain. V was pared by 5 bases and J by 0 bases, with 7 bases between. CDR1 is SGHVS, CDR2 FNYEAQ, per germline. CDR3 length: 13 amino acids. The CDR3 loop reads CASSPQTNYGYTF. The CDR3 DNA sequence: TGTGCCAGCAGCCCACAGACTAACTATGGCTACACCTTC. Variable domain in full (rest from reference TRBV7-6 and TRBJ1-2): GAGVSQSPRYKVTKRGQDVALRCDPISGHVSLYWYRQALGQGPEFLTYFNYEAQQDKSGLPNDRFSAERPEGSISTLTIQRTEQRDSAMYRCASSPQTNYGYTFGSGTRLTVV.

This clone is a singleton in its sample. V and J are TRBV6-6 and TRBJ1-1; 7 nucleotides align to TRBD1. The CDR3 is 15 residues long. The J segment lost 3 bases and the V segment lost 0 bases, leaving 4 bases of the junction unmatched. Germline V gene data show CDR1 as MNHNY and CDR2 as SVGAGI (reference sequence). The chain's CDR3 is CASSYSPTGDTEAFF. Here the CDR3 DNA reads TGTGCCAGCAGTTACTCCCCAACAGGGGACACTGAAGCTTTCTTT.

The chain couples TRBV11-3 to TRBJ2-2, with 8 nucleotides matching TRBD1. The V segment lost 3 bases and the J segment 5 bases; nucleotides outside the gene matches: 5. CDR3 length: 15 amino acids. CDR1 SGHNT and CDR2 YENEEA come from the germline V gene. The CDR3 reads CASSFGQGNTGELFF. CDR3 nucleotides: TGTGCCAGCAGCTTTGGACAGGGTAATACCGGGGAGCTGTTTTTT.